This TCR beta chain was recorded in a study of T cells in narcolepsy. Study-wide background: Patients with NT1 or NT2 and healthy control donors were enrolled.

Assay used: immunoSEQ multiplex PCR; TCRdb lists only in-frame clones, some missing. Here the sample spans tens of thousands of clones, around four fifths being singletons. The J segment lost 1 base and the V segment lost 4 bases, leaving 4 bases of the junction unmatched. Looked up from germline, CDR1 is SGHTA and CDR2 is FQGNSA. This CDR3 is built from 16 residues. The TCR sequence derives from a human donor in good health. Sample: memory (CD45RA-) CD4+ T cells from blood. The chain uses TRBV7-2 and TRBJ1-5; 10 nucleotides agree with TRBD1. This CDR3 reads CASSSDRGRSNQPQHF. The CDR3 coding sequence is TGTGCCAGCAGCTCCGACAGGGGGCGCAGCAATCAGCCCCAGCATTTT.